These 20 T cell receptor beta chains share one sample of origin, sequenced in a study of Tregs in tolerant kidney transplant recipients. The data were produced by immunoSEQ multiplex PCR, yet TCRdb's version contains in-frame clones alone and is incomplete. Seen here are under 85,000 clones, 70% to 90% observed once, and the top ten hold approximately 0.4%. The sequencing used CD4+ T cells from blood, collected before the transplant. The receptors shown here come from a human donor who received a combined kidney and bone marrow transplant.

This chain connects TRBV6-1 to TRBJ1-1; 8 bases are a match to TRBD1. The germline V gene encodes CDR1 MNHNS and CDR2 SASEGT. This CDR3 is 13 amino acids long. The V gene end was trimmed by 5 bases and the J gene end by 4 bases; junction bases not matched to a gene: 3. The CDR3 protein is CASSTTGGTEAFF. CDR3 sequence (DNA): TGTGCCAGCAGTACCACAGGGGGCACTGAAGCTTTCTTT.

The chain combines TRBV2 with TRBJ2-1; TRBD2 agrees at 7 bases. Germline CDR1 SNHLY, CDR2 FYNNEI. V shed 7 bases and J 4 bases; nucleotides not matched to a gene: 10. The CDR3 consists of 15 residues. This CDR3 is CASIQGAGKYNEQFF. In nucleotides, the CDR3 is TGTGCCAGCATCCAAGGAGCGGGAAAATACAATGAGCAGTTCTTC. Looking up the rest from reference TRBV2 and TRBJ2-1 gives the full variable domain: EPEVTQTPSHQVTQMGQEVILRCVPISNHLYFYWYRQILGQKVEFLVSFYNNEISEKSEIFDDQFSVERPDGSNFTLKIRSTKLEDSAMYFCASIQGAGKYNEQFFGPGTRLTVL.

This chain joins TRBV6-1 and TRBJ2-5; 9 bases are shared with TRBD1. The CDR3 is made up of 14 amino acids. Germline V gene lookup returns CDR1 MNHNS and CDR2 SASEGT. The ends lost 5 bases at V and 5 bases at J; junction bases unmatched: 6. The CDR3 sequence: CASSLDRGRETQYF. The DNA for the CDR3 is TGTGCCAGCAGTCTAGACAGGGGGAGGGAGACCCAGTACTTC.

V and J are TRBV18 and TRBJ2-7; TRBD1 aligns across 8 bases. V gave up 3 bases and J gave up 4 bases; unmatched junction bases: 5. There are 14 residues in the CDR3. Germline V gene lookup returns CDR1 KGHSH and CDR2 LQKENI. CDR3 region: CASSPPGQVYEQYF. The CDR3 DNA reads TGTGCCAGCTCACCTCCGGGACAGGTTTACGAGCAGTACTTC.

This sequence joins TRBV10-3 and TRBJ2-4; D is perhaps TRBD1 (6 bases). The germline V gene encodes CDR1 ENHRY and CDR2 SYGVKD. This CDR3 has 15 amino acids. V dropped 3 bases and J dropped 4 bases, with 13 bases sitting between them. The CDR3: CAISDSRGDKNIQYF. For the CDR3, the DNA is TGTGCCATCAGTGATTCCAGGGGAGATAAAAACATTCAGTACTTC.

J is TRBJ1-1 and V is TRBV2; unclear D gene. Trimming removed 6 bases at V and 0 bases at J, with 8 bases between. The CDR3 consists of 13 residues. The germline V gene has CDR1 SNHLY and CDR2 FYNNEI. The CDR3 DNA sequence: TGTGCCAGCAGCGTCGGGATGAACACTGAAGCTTTCTTT. Its translation is CASSVGMNTEAFF. Drawing the rest from reference TRBV2 and TRBJ1-1, the complete variable domain is EPEVTQTPSHQVTQMGQEVILRCVPISNHLYFYWYRQILGQKVEFLVSFYNNEISEKSEIFDDQFSVERPDGSNFTLKIRSTKLEDSAMYFCASSVGMNTEAFFGQGTRLTVV.

The DNA of the CDR3 is TGTGCCAGCAGCACCCTAGCATTACAAGAGACCCAGTACTTC. Encoded protein: CASSTLALQETQYF. V gene TRBV6-5 combines with J gene TRBJ2-5; possibly TRBD2 for D (5 bases). This CDR3 is 14 amino acids long. V lost 6 bases to trimming and J lost 2 bases, with 13 bases between them. Per the germline V gene, CDR1 is MNHEY and CDR2 is SVGAGI.

V usage is TRBV28 and J usage is TRBJ2-6; 8 nucleotides agree with TRBD1. CDR3 length: 20 residues. After removal of 5 bases from V and 0 bases from J, the junction contained 15 bases not matched to a gene. The V gene's germline CDR1 is MDHEN and CDR2 SYDVKM. CDR3 coding DNA: TGTGCCAGCAGTGCGTTGACCAACAGGGGGGAGCTCTCTGGGGCCAACGTCCTGACTTTC. Translating it yields CASSALTNRGELSGANVLTF. Based on the CDR3 plus reference TRBV28 and TRBJ2-6, the full variable domain is DVKVTQSSRYLVKRTGEKVFLECVQDMDHENMFWYRQDPGLGLRLIYFSYDVKMKEKGDIPEGYSVSREKKERFSLILESASTNQTSMYLCASSALTNRGELSGANVLTFGAGSRLTVL.

The J gene is TRBJ2-5, the V gene TRBV5-1, with 11 bases identical to TRBD1. With 4 bases clipped from V and 5 bases from J, the junction kept 7 bases outside the gene matches. The CDR3 extends over 15 amino acids. The germline CDR1 and CDR2 sequences are SGHRS and YFSETQ. CDR3 region: CASSLGDRGMETQYF. The CDR3 nucleotides are TGCGCCAGCAGCCTCGGGGACAGGGGGATGGAGACCCAGTACTTC.

The rearrangement joins TRBV6-5 to TRBJ2-1; 13 bases fit TRBD2. The CDR3 runs to 13 residues. Per germline, CDR1 MNHEY and CDR2 SVGAGI. The junction had 6 bases not matched to a gene; V was cut back by 6 bases and J by 13 bases. In DNA, the CDR3 is TGTGCCAGCAGGGTACTAGCGGGAGGGTCTCAGTTCTTC. Translation: CASRVLAGGSQFF.

A few counts support this clone. The rearrangement uses TRBV27 and TRBJ1-3; a possible D gene is TRBD1 (6 bases). Germline V gene sequence: CDR1 MNHEY, CDR2 SMNVEV (reference sequence). This CDR3 comprises 16 residues. V was shortened by 2 bases and J by 1 base, with 12 bases between the two germline ends. CDR3 in amino acids: CASSLIGGWSGNTIYF. As DNA, the CDR3 is TGTGCCAGCAGTTTAATAGGGGGATGGTCTGGAAACACCATATATTTT.

This chain uses TRBV7-9 with TRBJ2-7, with D possibly matching TRBD2 (6 bases). The CDR3 runs to 15 residues. V gave up 1 base and J gave up 6 bases, with 16 bases separating them. Germline V gene lookup returns CDR1 SEHNR and CDR2 FQNEAQ (reference sequence). CDR3 sequence reads: CASSLDYTGVIEQYF. Written as DNA, the CDR3 is TGTGCCAGCAGCTTAGATTATACGGGAGTAATCGAGCAGTACTTC.

This rearrangement joins TRBV5-8 to TRBJ2-1, with a weak D call TRBD2 (7 bases). V lost 5 bases, J lost 10 bases, and 16 bases lay in between. This CDR3 has 13 amino acids. The germline V gene has CDR1 SGHTS and CDR2 YDEGEE. CDR3: CASRPGGAGEQFF. The CDR3 coding sequence is TGTGCCAGCAGGCCGGGGGGCGCGGGGGAGCAGTTCTTC.

CDR3 sequence reads: CASSTDGSEQYF. The CDR3 region has the DNA TGTGCCAGCAGTACCGACGGGTCGGAGCAGTACTTC. The chain links TRBV28 to TRBJ2-7; D gene uncertain. V was pared by 5 bases and J by 7 bases, with 12 bases between. Per germline, CDR1 MDHEN and CDR2 SYDVKM. This CDR3 has 12 residues. Together with reference TRBV28 and TRBJ2-7, the CDR3 gives the full variable domain: DVKVTQSSRYLVKRTGEKVFLECVQDMDHENMFWYRQDPGLGLRLIYFSYDVKMKEKGDIPEGYSVSREKKERFSLILESASTNQTSMYLCASSTDGSEQYFGPGTRLTVT.

This chain connects TRBV28 to TRBJ2-7; 8 nucleotides align to TRBD2. This CDR3 has 16 residues. V shed 1 base and J 2 bases; nucleotides not matched to a gene: 7. Germline lookup yields CDR1 MDHEN and CDR2 SYDVKM. The CDR3 reads CASSLSAGGRTYEQYF. CDR3 in DNA: TGTGCCAGCAGTTTATCTGCGGGAGGACGAACCTACGAGCAGTACTTC.

The chain joins TRBV5-1 to TRBJ2-6; 9 bases align to TRBD1. This CDR3 is built from 19 residues. Germline V lookup: CDR1 SGHRS, CDR2 YFSETQ. The ends lost 0 bases at V and 2 bases at J; junction bases unmatched: 9. For the CDR3, the DNA is TGCGCCAGCAGCTTGGTGGGACAGGGTTTTTTAGCTGGGGCCAACGTCCTGACTTTC. Translation: CASSLVGQGFLAGANVLTF.

The rearrangement uses TRBV4-3 and TRBJ2-1; 11 bases map to TRBD2. Germline V lookup: CDR1 LGHNA, CDR2 YSLEER. CDR3 length: 16 residues. The junction had 4 bases not matched to a gene; V was cut back by 3 bases and J by 3 bases. CDR3 bases: TGCGCCAGCAGCCAGGAAGGACTAGCGGGCTACAATGAGCAGTTCTTC. Its protein product is CASSQEGLAGYNEQFF.

The V and J genes are TRBV30 and TRBJ2-5; D possibly corresponds to TRBD1 (5 bases). The CDR3 extends over 13 amino acids. Germline V CDR1 and CDR2: GTSNPN, SVGIG (reference sequence). The V and J ends lost 4 bases and 4 bases respectively, with 13 bases between them. Here the CDR3 reads CAWNPGKPETQYF. DNA for the CDR3: TGTGCCTGGAACCCAGGGAAACCAGAGACCCAGTACTTC.

This sequence joins TRBV29-1 and TRBJ2-3; possible D gene TRBD1, 6 bases. The V gene lost 5 bases and the J gene lost 5 bases, with 14 bases spanning the gap. The CDR3 has 13 amino acids. CDR1 is SQVTM, CDR2 ANQGSEA, per germline. The CDR3 spells CSVIRGGGDTQYF. CDR3 coding DNA: TGCAGCGTTATCAGGGGTGGGGGAGATACGCAGTATTTT.

The gene calls are TRBV7-6 and TRBJ2-3; TRBD2 matches 11 bases. Germline V lookup: CDR1 SGHVS, CDR2 FNYEAQ. Trimming took 5 bases from V and 3 from J; bases not matched to a gene: 7. This CDR3 is 16 amino acids long. As DNA, the CDR3 is TGTGCCAGCAGCGAGATAGCGGGAGGGCCGACAGATACGCAGTATTTT. This encodes CASSEIAGGPTDTQYF.